Listed here are 28 T cell receptor beta chains from one sample, sequenced in a study of read filtering for tumor transcriptome and immune sequencing. From approximately 430 ng of RNA, a library with molecular barcoded alpha/delta and beta/gamma adaptors was made. TCRdb analysed the reads with MiXCR anew, one entry per CDR3 protein. The sample has nearly 60,000 distinct CDR3 sequences; approximately 13% are singletons. Sequencing input: a population of CD138-negative cells sorted from bone marrow. Receptors originate from a donor at least 40 years old with multiple myeloma.

Concerning this clonotype: Given a much more abundant clone one base away, this may be a read error. The missing conserved phenylalanine or tryptophan at the end of this CDR3 makes a read error likely. The rearrangement joins TRBV5-1 to TRBJ2-5; 12 nucleotides match TRBD2. The CDR3 covers 18 residues. V lost 3 bases and J lost 4; bases outside the gene matches: 13. CDR1 is SGHRS, CDR2 YFSETQ, per germline. Here the CDR3 reads CASSSGASGGGVAETQYL. The CDR3 DNA sequence: TGCGCCAGCAGCTCTGGCGCTAGCGGGGGGGGAGTCGCAGAGACCCAGTACCTC.

This clonotype was seen at least ten times. The rearrangement joins TRBV20-1 to TRBJ1-5, with D unclear. The CDR3 consists of 14 residues. The germline CDR1 and CDR2 sequences are DFQATT and SNEGSKA (reference sequence). V lost 4 bases and J 4 bases, leaving 14 bases between the germline ends. The CDR3 loop reads CSANRALGNQPQHF. In nucleotides, the CDR3 is TGCAGTGCTAACCGGGCCTTAGGGAATCAGCCCCAGCATTTT.

The sample holds many counts of this clonotype. The V gene is TRBV20-1, the J gene TRBJ1-5; 12 positions agree with TRBD1. The CDR3 sequence is 18 residues long. Germline lookup yields CDR1 DFQATT and CDR2 SNEGSKA (reference sequence). With 4 bases clipped from V and 4 bases from J, the junction kept 14 bases outside the gene matches. CDR3: CSANRAGTGGHRNQPQHF. The CDR3 coding sequence is TGCAGTGCTAACCGTGCCGGGACAGGGGGCCATAGGAATCAGCCCCAGCATTTT.

J is TRBJ2-3 and V is TRBV27; 7 bases match TRBD1. The CDR3 length is 11 residues. Germline V gene lookup returns CDR1 MNHEY and CDR2 SMNVEV (reference sequence). CDR3 nucleotide sequence: TGTGACACCCAGAGGGGGCCGACGCAGTATTTT. Encoded protein: CDTQRGPTQYF.

This clonotype was seen ten or more times. This chain connects TRBV4-1 to TRBJ2-3; no reliable D call. The CDR3 covers 14 residues. Germline V gene lookup returns CDR1 MGHRA and CDR2 YSYEKL. V was shortened by 4 bases and J by 4 bases, with 12 bases between the two germline ends. The DNA for the CDR3 is TGCGCCAGCAGCCGCGAAATCCGCGCAGATACGCAGTATTTT. Encoded protein: CASSREIRADTQYF.

Many counts were recorded for this clonotype. The gene calls are TRBV5-1 and TRBJ2-7; D tentatively fits TRBD1 or TRBD2 (5 bases each). In germline, CDR1 is SGHRS, CDR2 YFSETQ. This CDR3 is built from 13 residues. V shed 2 bases and J shed 6 bases, with 12 bases lying between them. The CDR3 reads CASSFGAGFEQYF. For the CDR3, the DNA is TGCGCCAGCAGCTTCGGGGCGGGTTTCGAGCAGTACTTC.

This clonotype was found many times. This rearrangement joins TRBV27 to TRBJ1-1, with 12 nucleotides matching TRBD1. CDR1 and CDR2 from the germline V gene are MNHEY and SMNVEV (reference sequence). The CDR3 has 17 residues. With 5 bases clipped from V and 1 base from J, the junction kept 8 bases outside the gene matches. CDR3 residues: CASSNLGTGGQNTEAFF. The DNA of the CDR3 is TGTGCCAGCAGTAACCTCGGGACAGGGGGCCAGAACACTGAAGCTTTCTTT.

This clonotype was observed at least ten times. The chain uses TRBV7-2 and TRBJ2-3; TRBD2 agrees at 14 bases. From germline, CDR1 is SGHTA and CDR2 FQGNSA. Losses at the gene ends were 4 bases for V and 6 bases for J; bases not matched to a gene: 3. The CDR3 consists of 15 residues. CDR3 sequence (DNA): TGTGCCAGCAGCTCGGGACTAGCGGGGGTGGATACGCAGTATTTT. It specifies CASSSGLAGVDTQYF. Full variable domain (remainder filled in from reference TRBV7-2 and TRBJ2-3): GAGVSQSPSNKVTEKGKDVELRCDPISGHTALYWYRQSLGQGLEFLIYFQGNSAPDKSGLPSDRFSAERTGGSVSTLTIQRTQQEDSAVYLCASSSGLAGVDTQYFGPGTRLTVL.

This clonotype showed up many times. The chain links TRBV5-1 to TRBJ1-4; 8 positions agree with TRBD1. Germline V CDR1 and CDR2: SGHRS, YFSETQ. With 7 bases clipped from V and 2 bases from J, the junction kept 7 bases outside the gene matches. The CDR3 length is 15 residues. Written as DNA, the CDR3 is TGCGCCAGCCGATTTACAGGGGGGACTAATGAAAAACTGTTTTTT. Its translation is CASRFTGGTNEKLFF.

This chain links TRBV19 with TRBJ1-5; 9 bases match TRBD1. The V segment lost 4 bases and the J segment 4 bases; nucleotides outside the gene matches: 2. CDR3 length: 14 amino acids. In germline, CDR1 is LNHDA, CDR2 SQIVND (reference sequence). CDR3 nucleotide sequence: TGTGCCAGTAGTACGGACAGGGGAAATCAGCCCCAGCATTTT. This encodes CASSTDRGNQPQHF. Variable domain in full (rest from reference TRBV19 and TRBJ1-5): DGGITQSPKYLFRKEGQNVTLSCEQNLNHDAMYWYRQDPGQGLRLIYYSQIVNDFQKGDIAEGYSVSREKKESFPLTVTSAQKNPTAFYLCASSTDRGNQPQHFGDGTRLSIL.

This clonotype was picked up many times. A junction boundary mismatches the germline segment, possibly from a read error. V usage is TRBV5-1 and J usage is TRBJ2-7; no clear D gene. Per the germline V gene, CDR1 is SGHRS and CDR2 is YFSETQ. The CDR3 runs to 15 residues. CDR3: CASSLASGISHEQYF. The CDR3 coding sequence is TGCGCCAGCAGCTTGGCTTCTGGGATCTCCCACGAGCAGTACTTC.

This clonotype was recorded many times. V gene TRBV20-1 combines with J gene TRBJ1-1, with 8 bases that match TRBD1. The CDR3 extends over 14 amino acids. Unmatched junction bases numbered 8, after V lost 3 bases and J lost 5 bases. Germline assignment: CDR1 DFQATT and CDR2 SNEGSKA (reference sequence). The DNA of the CDR3 is TGCAGTGCTAGTATAGGCAGGGGGCCGACTGAAGCTTTCTTT. Translation gives CSASIGRGPTEAFF.

This clonotype was seen ten or more times. The CDR3 sequence is CASRGWDRARNEKLFF. The CDR3 coding sequence is TGTGCCAGCAGGGGGTGGGACAGGGCACGTAATGAAAAACTGTTTTTT. This sequence joins TRBV28 and TRBJ1-4, with 9 bases identical to TRBD1. The J segment lost 4 bases and the V segment lost 6 bases, leaving 9 bases of the junction unmatched. Germline CDR1 and CDR2: MDHEN and SYDVKM. The CDR3 is 16 residues long. Using reference TRBV28 and TRBJ1-4 for the parts outside the CDR3, the full variable domain is DVKVTQSSRYLVKRTGEKVFLECVQDMDHENMFWYRQDPGLGLRLIYFSYDVKMKEKGDIPEGYSVSREKKERFSLILESASTNQTSMYLCASRGWDRARNEKLFFGSGTQLSVL.

In its sample, this clonotype was seen many times. This chain connects TRBV6-6 to TRBJ1-4; D gene ambiguous. This CDR3 spans 14 amino acids. V was cut by 6 bases and J by 4 bases, with 12 bases left in between. Germline CDR1 MNHNY, CDR2 SVGAGI (reference sequence). Here the CDR3 reads CASRTAGNNEKLFF. CDR3 sequence (DNA): TGTGCCAGCAGGACGGCGGGGAATAATGAAAAACTGTTTTTT.

This clonotype was seen many times. The chain links TRBV9 to TRBJ1-1; 8 bases match TRBD1. This CDR3 is 15 amino acids long. With V trimmed by 3 bases and J by 5 bases, 9 bases remained unmatched. Germline V gene lookup returns CDR1 SGDLS and CDR2 YYNGEE. CDR3: CASSGRQGRATEAFF. The DNA of the CDR3 is TGTGCCAGCAGCGGAAGACAGGGGAGGGCGACTGAAGCTTTCTTT.

This clonotype appeared many times. CDR3 loop: CASSWGGTDTQYF. The CDR3 DNA follows: TGTGCCAGCAGCTGGGGGGGTACAGATACGCAGTATTTT. The chain employs TRBV13 and TRBJ2-3; 7 nucleotides align to TRBD2. Germline V gene lookup returns CDR1 PRHDT and CDR2 FYEKMQ (reference sequence). This CDR3 is built from 13 residues. With V trimmed by 4 bases and J by 3 bases, 1 base remained unmatched.

J is TRBJ1-2 and V is TRBV11-2; D is possibly TRBD1 (6 bases). Germline CDR1 reads SGHAT; CDR2 reads FQNNGV. The CDR3 is 13 amino acids. V lost 1 base, J lost 8 bases, and 11 bases lay in between. For the CDR3, the DNA is TGTGCCAGCAGCTTAGTGGGGGCTGGCGGCTACACCTTC. Translation gives CASSLVGAGGYTF.

This clonotype has at least ten counts. The chain combines TRBV6-6 with TRBJ2-5; D possibly matches TRBD1 or TRBD2 (6 bases each). The CDR3 loop spans 16 amino acids. V was pared by 8 bases and J by 1 base, with 20 bases between. Germline V lookup: CDR1 MNHNY, CDR2 SVGAGI (reference sequence). CDR3 in amino acids: CASESRPGASQETQYF. The CDR3 bases are TGTGCCAGCGAATCCCGCCCGGGGGCAAGCCAAGAGACCCAGTACTTC.

This clonotype was observed at least ten times. The chain links TRBV29-1 to TRBJ1-5; possible D gene TRBD1, 6 bases. The CDR3 is 14 amino acids. CDR1 is SQVTM and CDR2 is ANQGSEA in the germline V gene. V was shortened by 2 bases and J by 6 bases, with 14 bases between the two germline ends. The CDR3 bases are TGCAGCGTTGAATTGGCAGGGGTACGTCAGCCCCAGCATTTT. Its protein product is CSVELAGVRQPQHF.

The sample holds many counts of this clonotype. This chain joins TRBV20-1 and TRBJ2-2; 9 bases are shared with TRBD2. Trimming at V came to 3 bases and at J to 0 bases, leaving 5 bases not matched to a gene. The CDR3 loop spans 16 amino acids. Germline-derived CDR1 and CDR2 are DFQATT and SNEGSKA (reference sequence). CDR3 in amino acids: CSASQASGANTGELFF. The CDR3 nucleotides read TGCAGTGCTAGTCAGGCTAGCGGGGCGAACACCGGGGAGCTGTTTTTT.

Regarding this clonotype: Being one base from a much bigger clone, this may be a read error. This CDR3 reads CATSGSLPSGELFF. In DNA, the CDR3 is TGTGCCACCAGTGGGAGTCTCCCGTCCGGGGAGCTGTTTTTT. The rearrangement uses TRBV24-1 and TRBJ2-2; no reliable D call. The CDR3 consists of 14 residues. CDR1 KGHDR and CDR2 SFDVKD come from the germline V gene. The V and J ends lost 5 bases and 6 bases respectively, with 12 bases between them.

There are many counts of this clonotype. The V gene is TRBV5-1, the J gene TRBJ2-1, with TRBD1 as a possible D gene (6 bases). V was shortened by 0 bases and J by 6 bases, with 13 bases between the two germline ends. This CDR3 contains 15 residues. CDR1 is SGHRS, CDR2 YFSETQ, per germline. CDR3 protein: CASSLVEDRRNEQFF. DNA for the CDR3: TGCGCCAGCAGCTTGGTAGAGGACAGACGCAATGAGCAGTTCTTC.

This clonotype has ten or more counts. The V gene is TRBV5-5, the J gene TRBJ1-5, with D unclear. The CDR3 runs to 15 residues. The germline gives CDR1 SGHKS, CDR2 YYEKEE (reference sequence). V was trimmed by 4 bases and J by 9 bases, leaving 20 bases between them. CDR3 region: CASSAPGLTLGPQHF. The DNA of the CDR3 is TGTGCCAGCAGCGCACCGGGCCTCACCCTGGGGCCCCAGCATTTT.

This clonotype was counted a few times. A read error may explain this, as a much larger clone is one base away. V is TRBV3-1 and J is TRBJ2-1; possibly TRBD1 for D (6 bases). The CDR3 length is 14 residues. Germline lookup yields CDR1 LGHDT and CDR2 YNNKEL (reference sequence). In DNA form, the CDR3 reads TGTGCCAGCAGATCACAGGGCTTGGCTAATGAGCAGCTCTTC. This gives the protein CASRSQGLANEQLF.

This clonotype was seen ten or more times. The chain links TRBV7-2 to TRBJ1-3; D is possibly TRBD1 (6 bases). Trimming cost V 5 bases and J 0 bases, with 14 bases left between them. This CDR3 has 16 residues. Germline CDR1 and CDR2: SGHTA and FQGNSA. This CDR3 reads CASSQTGLFSGNTIYF. In DNA, the CDR3 is TGTGCCAGCAGCCAGACAGGTCTCTTCTCTGGAAACACCATATATTTT.

This clonotype appeared a few times. The chain links TRBV19 to TRBJ2-7; D gene unclear. The CDR3 has 13 amino acids. Germline values: CDR1 LNHDA, CDR2 SQIVND (reference sequence). Trimming pared 2 bases from V and 5 bases from J, leaving 10 bases between. The CDR3 sequence is CASSITGPDEQYF. The CDR3 DNA sequence: TGTGCCAGTAGTATAACCGGGCCGGACGAGCAGTACTTC.

Regarding this clonotype: A much larger clone lies one base from this, so it may be a read error. V and J are TRBV19 and TRBJ2-7, with D possibly TRBD1 on 6 matching bases. Germline values: CDR1 LNHDA, CDR2 SQIVND (reference sequence). The germline V and J ends were trimmed by 6 bases and 7 bases, with 19 bases remaining between them. The CDR3 spans 14 residues. CDR3 amino acids: CASSPGQTLREQYF. The DNA of the CDR3 is TGTGCCAGTAGCCCAGGACAGACCCTTAGGGAGCAGTACTTC.

This clonotype was observed at least ten times. The V call is TRBV3-1, the J call TRBJ2-7; 8 bases match TRBD2. The CDR3 has 16 amino acids. CDR1 is LGHDT and CDR2 is YNNKEL in the germline V gene (reference sequence). Trimming cost V 0 bases and J 12 bases; bases outside gene matches: 16. The CDR3 sequence is CASSQDGEGLGVTLYF. CDR3 DNA sequence: TGTGCCAGCAGCCAAGATGGTGAGGGACTAGGTGTGACTTTGTACTTC.